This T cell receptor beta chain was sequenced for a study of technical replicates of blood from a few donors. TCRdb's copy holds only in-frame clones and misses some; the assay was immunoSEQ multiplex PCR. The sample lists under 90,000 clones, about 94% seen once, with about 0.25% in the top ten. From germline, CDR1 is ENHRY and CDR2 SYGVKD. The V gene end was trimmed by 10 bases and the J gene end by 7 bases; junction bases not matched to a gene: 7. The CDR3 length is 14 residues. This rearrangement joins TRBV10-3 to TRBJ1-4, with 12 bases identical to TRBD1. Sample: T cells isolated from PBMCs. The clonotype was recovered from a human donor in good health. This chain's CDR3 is CATLKGQGAEKLFF. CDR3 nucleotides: TGTGCCACCCTTAAGGGACAGGGGGCTGAAAAACTGTTTTTT.